This record covers a single T cell receptor (beta chain). Its antigen is unknown. The sample belongs to a study of blood T cells in healthy people across ages. General study results and limits: It was not possible, with unsorted PBMCs, to conclusively compare naive and antigen-experienced cells. When set beside aged donors, long-lived donors presented more naive CD4+ cells and higher diversity.

Together with a sample-barcoded 5' primer, a J-beta primer mix was included in a second PCR lasting roughly 6 to 12 cycles. TCRdb re-derived calls from the 5' RACE reads in MiXCR, one entry per CDR3 protein. The sample holds about 590,000 distinct CDR3 sequences, approximately 30% seen once. The CDR3 spans 14 residues. Looked up from germline, CDR1 is SEHNR and CDR2 is FQNEAQ (reference sequence). Trimming at V came to 3 bases and at J to 4 bases, leaving 4 bases not matched to a gene. Sample: blood. The chain is built from TRBV7-9 and TRBJ2-5, with 8 bases that match TRBD2. This receptor was taken from a woman at least 80 years old in good health. In nucleotides, the CDR3 is TGTGCCAGCAGCTTCCTGGGACTAGGAGAGACCCAGTACTTC. Translated: CASSFLGLGETQYF. Together with reference TRBV7-9 and TRBJ2-5, the CDR3 gives the full variable domain: DTGVSQNPRHKITKRGQNVTFRCDPISEHNRLYWYRQTLGQGPEFLTYFQNEAQLEKSRLLSDRFSAERPKGSFSTLEIQRTEQGDSAMYLCASSFLGLGETQYFGPGTRLLVL.